Described below is a single T cell receptor beta chain sequence and its context. Participants' reported clinical history set cohort assignment. A COVID-19 case had been met by exposed participants during the 2 weeks before study entry. Per the study methods: Reference gene primers were amplified, and this amplification served to estimate nucleated cell counts. Only in-frame clones appear in the TCRdb table, and some are missing; sequencing was by immunoSEQ multiplex PCR. That table furnishes V, J and clone size, whereas the DNA furnished D and trimming. The sample shows approximately 250,000 clones, approximately 90% of them seen only once. This sample was taken from a study of blood T cell repertoires in COVID-19. CDR1 and CDR2 from the germline V gene are WSHSY and SAAADI. The CDR3 sequence is 14 residues long. V was cut by 5 bases and J by 8 bases, with 15 bases left in between.

Source material: PBMCs or T cells enriched from blood (not recorded which). The clonotype originates from a man in his forties who had been exposed to COVID-19. The V call is TRBV10-2, the J call TRBJ1-4; D ambiguous. The CDR3 is CASSQAPTGEKLFF. The CDR3 coding sequence is TGCGCCAGCAGTCAAGCTCCTACGGGGGAAAAACTGTTTTTT.